These T cell receptor beta chains were read from a single sample in a study of low-dose radiotherapy and immunotherapy resistance in tumors. TCRdb re-derived calls from the reads in MiXCR, one entry per CDR3 protein. The sample has tens of thousands of distinct CDR3 sequences, 25% to 30% seen once. The specimen was PBMCs, collected after low-dose radiotherapy plus immunotherapy. The receptors were gathered from a male donor with prostate cancer. Each CDR3 is given with its conserved first and last residue. The D gene is left open where the match is weak. The listing skips clone size in some rows; elsewhere it reads once, few, many or a size class.

abundance	v_gene	j_gene	d_gene	CDR3nt	CDR3aa
.	TRBV28	TRBJ2-7	TRBD2	TGTGCCAGCAGCCTATATAGCGGGAAGTACGAGCAGTACTTC	CASSLYSGKYEQYF
many	TRBV30	TRBJ2-1	TRBD2	TGTGCCTGGAGTGTACTAGCGGGAGGGTACAATGAGCAGTTCTTC	CAWSVLAGGYNEQFF
few	TRBV3-1	TRBJ2-5	TRBD2	TGTGCCAGCAGCCAAAGTCCGGCGGGGGGGACCCAGTACTTC	CASSQSPAGGTQYF
many	TRBV7-9	TRBJ2-5	.	TGTGCCAGCAGCTTAGCGCGGGGTCTCGAGACCCAGTACTTC	CASSLARGLETQYF
.	TRBV7-2	TRBJ2-7	.	TGTGCCAGCAGCACCCATGGGGTCAGCGAGCAGTACTTC	CASSTHGVSEQYF
medium-sized	TRBV11-2	TRBJ2-7	TRBD1	TGTGCCAGCAGCGGCTGGGACAGAATATCCTACGAGCAGTACTTC	CASSGWDRISYEQYF
many	TRBV20-1	TRBJ1-2	.	TGCAGTGCTAGAGATCGTGCAGGTCCGGGAGGCTACACCTTC	CSARDRAGPGGYTF
many	TRBV7-3	TRBJ2-7	TRBD2	TGTGCCAGCAGCCTCTCGGCTAGCGGGACCTACGAGCAGTACTTC	CASSLSASGTYEQYF
medium-sized	TRBV6-1	TRBJ2-1	TRBD2	TGTGCCAGCAGTGAAAGTCTGGGGAGCGGGAGCCACAATGAGCAGTTCTTC	CASSESLGSGSHNEQFF
many	TRBV28	TRBJ2-7	TRBD1	TGTGCCAGCAGTTTAACAGGGGGAGACTACGAGCAGTACTTC	CASSLTGGDYEQYF
few	TRBV12-3/TRBV12-4	TRBJ1-1	.	TGTGCCAGCAGAAAGAACACTGAAGCTTTCTTT	CASRKNTEAFF
many	TRBV10-3	TRBJ2-1	TRBD2	TGTGCCGTCGAGGGGGCTGGGACTAGCGGGAAGTCCTACAATGAGCAGTTCTTC	CAVEGAGTSGKSYNEQFF
once	TRBV20-1	TRBJ1-3	.	TGCAGTGCGCGAGACGAAACCTACTCTGGAAACACCATATATTTT	CSARDETYSGNTIYF
.	TRBV20-1	TRBJ2-3	TRBD2	TGCAGTGCTCCTCCTCCGGGGCGGGGGGGGAGCACAGATACGCAGTATTTT	CSAPPPGRGGSTDTQYF
many	TRBV5-4	TRBJ2-1	TRBD1	TGTGCCAGCAGCCCGAGGACAGGTAACTACAATGAGCAGTTCTTC	CASSPRTGNYNEQFF
many	TRBV2	TRBJ2-1	TRBD2	TGTGCCAGCAGTGAAAATGCGTGGGAGGGCCTTGAGCAGTTCTTC	CASSENAWEGLEQFF
many	TRBV20-1	TRBJ2-7	TRBD2	TGCAGTGCTGGAGGGACTAGCGGGAAGCCCTACGAGCAGTACTTC	CSAGGTSGKPYEQYF
many	TRBV5-1	TRBJ2-3	TRBD1	TGCGCCAGCAGCTTGGGACAGGGGAGCACAGATACGCAGTATTTT	CASSLGQGSTDTQYF